This TCR beta chain comes out of a study of T cell repertoires in cytomegalovirus infection (dated by TCRdb to about 2019). A note on the overall study: Donor HLA type was relevant to the analysis, as public TCR beta signatures indicated carriage of CMV infection together with the matching HLA type. Broad study findings and their caveats: The ex vivo response was dominated by HLA-C-restricted CMV-specific TCR beta clonotypes, and the single most frequent clonotype in two of eight donors was supplied by these HLA-C-restricted clonotypes. In both this cohort and an independent 352-donor cohort, the cumulative frequency of public TCR beta family members distinguished carriers of CMV infection plus the relevant HLA type.

Remarks on this clonotype: Its antigen has not been determined. The sample holds no much larger clone one base away, and base qualities are not on file.

The sequencer listed for this sample is Illumina HiSeq 1500. Starting from the raw public reads, TCRdb applied fastp trimming at Q25, assembled clones with MiXCR and retained in-frame beta chains. Every distinct CDR3 protein forms one entry, paired with its most common genes and DNA. This sample gives 450,000 to 650,000 distinct CDR3 sequences in total; less than 30% of them show up just once. The ten biggest clones cover less than 15% of the sample. CDR1 and CDR2 are drawn from the germline V gene: MDHEN, SYDVKM. V ends up 6 bases short and J 2 bases short, with an unmatched junction base count of 6. The CDR3 numbers 16 residues from cysteine through phenylalanine. The DNA shown is the 48-base CDR3, in frame from base 1.

The sample was PBMCs. The sequence links TRBV28 to TRBJ2-7; 14 junctional bases match TRBD2. This sequence originates from a human donor in good health (CMV status not recorded). Some clones in this sample may be carry-over from other donors' samples. CDR3 reads: CASREGLAGATYEQYF. The nucleotide sequence is given as TGTGCCAGCAGAGAGGGACTAGCGGGAGCCACCTACGAGCAGTACTTC.